This TCR beta chain was captured in a study of blood T cell repertoires in COVID-19. For the study at large: From the United States, Italy and Spain came samples of acute and convalescent COVID-19. PBMCs, B-cell-depleted T cells, or T cells provided the cDNA or gDNA that made up the material.

Trimming pared 1 base from V and 2 bases from J, leaving 15 bases between. This CDR3 region has 16 residues. Per the germline V gene, CDR1 is SGHAT and CDR2 is FQNNGV. Original processing methods: Estimated nucleated cell counts came from reference gene primer amplification. Clones were sequenced by immunoSEQ multiplex PCR, and TCRdb holds only the in-frame ones, with some missing. V, J and clone size are those of that table, while D and trimming were read from the DNA. Here the sample spans 100,000 to 150,000 clones, 85% to 90% being singletons. The chain links TRBV11-2 to TRBJ2-7, with D tentatively TRBD1 (6 bases). The TCR originated in a human donor in a cohort sampled during active COVID-19. The sample consisted of peripheral blood. For the CDR3, the DNA is TGTGCCAGCAGCTTAGTTATGGGGGCGGCTGCCTACGAGCAGTACTTC. Its protein product is CASSLVMGAAAYEQYF.